This is a list of T cell receptor beta chains from one sample in a study of T cell changes during pregnancy in multiple sclerosis. Only in-frame clones appear in the TCRdb table, and some are missing; sequencing was by immunoSEQ multiplex PCR. The sample yields around 100,000 clones, approximately 90% seen once. The sequencing used peripheral blood, collected in the third trimester of pregnancy. The receptors come from a female donor with multiple sclerosis, enrolled in a pregnancy study. The CDR3 runs from the conserved cysteine through the conserved F or W. The order of the fields is clone size, D gene, V gene, J gene, CDR3 DNA, CDR3 protein. D genes are given only for firm matches. Some rows mark clone size as missing; the rest say once, few, many or name a class of expanded clone.

>.|TRBD1|TRBV2|TRBJ2-3
TGTGCCAGCAGTCAAACAGGGGGCCCACCCCTCTTCAGCACAGATACGCAGTATTTT
CASSQTGGPPLFSTDTQYF
>.|TRBD2|TRBV29-1|TRBJ2-7
TGCAGCATCAGACCGGGACTAGACGCATGGGAGCAGTACTTC
CSIRPGLDAWEQYF
>.|.|TRBV28|TRBJ2-3
TGTGCCTGGGCCAAACCCTCCACAGATACGCAGTATTTT
CAWAKPSTDTQYF
>.|.|TRBV7-2|TRBJ1-1
TGTGCCAGCAGCTTAGGAGGCAGGGTAACTGAAGCTTTCTTT
CASSLGGRVTEAFF
>.|.|TRBV7-9|TRBJ1-5
TGTGCCAGCAGCGAGAGTAGCAATCAGCCCCAGCATTTT
CASSESSNQPQHF
>.|.|TRBV16|TRBJ2-5
TGTGCCAGCAGCTCCTCGACTCGGGTAACGCAGTACTTC
CASSSSTRVTQYF
>once|.|TRBV29-1|TRBJ2-7
TGCAGCGTTTCGGTCGGCTCCTACGAGCAGTACTTC
CSVSVGSYEQYF
>few|TRBD1|TRBV4-1|TRBJ1-2
TGCGCCAGCAGCCAAGATGAGGGGGCTGGCTACACCTTC
CASSQDEGAGYTF
>.|TRBD2|TRBV6-5|TRBJ2-7
TGTGCCAGCAGTCCGGGACTAGATCGCTACGAGCAGTACTTC
CASSPGLDRYEQYF
>.|TRBD1|TRBV6-1|TRBJ1-1
TGTGCCAGCAGTGAAAAGGACAGGGGGAACACTGAAGCTTTCTTT
CASSEKDRGNTEAFF
>.|.|TRBV25-1|TRBJ2-7
TGTGCCAGCAGTGCCTCCCGGGGTCGGGAGCAGTACTTC
CASSASRGREQYF
>.|.|TRBV4-1|TRBJ2-3
TGCGCCAGCAGCCAAGCTCCACAGCAACTCACAGATACGCAGTATTTT
CASSQAPQQLTDTQYF
>.|.|TRBV7-9|TRBJ2-1
TGTGCCAGCAGCTTAGACGGGGATCCCTACAATGAGCAGTTCTTC
CASSLDGDPYNEQFF
>once|.|TRBV19|TRBJ1-1
TGTGCCAGTAGTATCTCGCAGGGGCACACTGAAGCTTTCTTT
CASSISQGHTEAFF
>.|TRBD2|TRBV9|TRBJ2-1
TGTGCCAGCAGCACAGCGGGAAATAATGAGCAGTTCTTC
CASSTAGNNEQFF
>.|TRBD2|TRBV7-7|TRBJ2-3
TGTGCCAGCAGCTTAACGCGGACTAGCGGGGGGGGCACAGATACGCAGTATTTT
CASSLTRTSGGGTDTQYF
>.|.|TRBV4-1|TRBJ2-3
TGCGCCAGCAGCCAAGAAGCTAGCACAGATACGCAGTATTTT
CASSQEASTDTQYF
>.|TRBD2|TRBV7-8|TRBJ2-3
TGTGCCAGCAGCTTAAGTTCCGGGACTAGCGGGAGGAGGACAGATACGCAGTATTTT
CASSLSSGTSGRRTDTQYF
>.|.|TRBV30|TRBJ1-3
TGTGCCTGGAGTAAGAACAGGGCCTCTGGAAACACCATATATTTT
CAWSKNRASGNTIYF
>.|.|TRBV11-1|TRBJ1-2
TGTGCCAGCAGCTTAATCGCTAACTATGGCTACACCTTC
CASSLIANYGYTF
>.|.|TRBV4-1|TRBJ1-1
TGCGCCAGCAGCCAAGTAGACAGGTTTATTGAAGCTTTCTTT
CASSQVDRFIEAFF
>.|TRBD1|TRBV7-2|TRBJ1-4
TGTGCCAGCAGCCCCGGGACAGGGGAGGGAGAAAAACTGTTTTTT
CASSPGTGEGEKLFF
>.|.|TRBV5-1|TRBJ2-5
TGCGCCAGCAGCTTGGATGGACACCAACAAGAGACCCAGTACTTC
CASSLDGHQQETQYF
>.|.|TRBV30|TRBJ2-7
TGTGCCTGGGGCCAGGGGACCTACGAGCAGTACTTC
CAWGQGTYEQYF
>.|.|TRBV6-6|TRBJ2-3
TGTGCCAGCACCCGCTCAGGTACAGATACGCAGTATTTT
CASTRSGTDTQYF
>.|TRBD1|TRBV25-1|TRBJ1-6
TGTGCCAGCAGTGAATTTAGGGGACAGGTCAATTCACCCCTCCACTTT
CASSEFRGQVNSPLHF
>.|.|TRBV28|TRBJ1-5
TGTGCCAGCAGTTTACAAAGAGAGCCCCAGCATTTT
CASSLQREPQHF
>.|TRBD2|TRBV19|TRBJ2-7
TGTGCCAGTAGCCCGGGACTAGCAGTCTACGAGCAGTACTTC
CASSPGLAVYEQYF
>.|.|TRBV7-2|TRBJ2-2
TGTGCCAGCAGCTTTTCAGGGGCCACCGGGGAGCTGTTTTTT
CASSFSGATGELFF
>.|TRBD2|TRBV27|TRBJ2-1
TGTGCCAGCAGTATTTCGGGACTACTACCTTACAATGAGCAGTTCTTC
CASSISGLLPYNEQFF
>.|TRBD1|TRBV5-6|TRBJ1-5
TGTGCCAGCAGCTCAGGGGGCTGGAGCAATCAGCCCCAGCATTTT
CASSSGGWSNQPQHF
>.|TRBD1|TRBV6-5|TRBJ2-1
TGTGCCAGCAGTTACAACAGGGACAGCTACAATGAGCAGTTCTTC
CASSYNRDSYNEQFF
>once|TRBD2|TRBV27|TRBJ2-7
TGTGCCAGTTCGGGACTAGCGGGATTTCACGAGCAGTACTTC
CASSGLAGFHEQYF
>.|.|TRBV10-3|TRBJ2-5
TGTGCCATCAGTGAGGGCGGGCAAGAGACCCAGTACTTC
CAISEGGQETQYF
>.|.|TRBV5-4|TRBJ1-1
TGTGCCAGCAGCCCAAACCGGGCGGGGAGGGATACTGAAGCTTTCTTT
CASSPNRAGRDTEAFF
>once|.|TRBV5-1|TRBJ2-3
TGCGCCAGCAGCTTGTTGTCCGGACTCACAGATACGCAGTATTTT
CASSLLSGLTDTQYF
>.|TRBD1|TRBV5-1|TRBJ1-2
TGCGCCAGCAGCTCAACCGGGACAGGGGTAGGCTACACCTTC
CASSSTGTGVGYTF
>.|TRBD1|TRBV7-9|TRBJ2-5
TGTGCCAGCAGCTTAAGGACAGGCCAAGAGACCCAGTACTTC
CASSLRTGQETQYF
>.|.|TRBV11-2|TRBJ1-3
TGTGCCAGCGGCAGGGGCAGCTCTGGAAACACCATATATTTT
CASGRGSSGNTIYF
>.|TRBD2|TRBV9|TRBJ2-2
TGTGCCAGCAGCGCTCCTCTAGCGGGAGGACCCGGGGAGCTGTTTTTT
CASSAPLAGGPGELFF
>.|TRBD1|TRBV7-3|TRBJ1-6
TGTGCCAGCAGCTTTGGGTACAGGGGTTCCTATAATTCACCCCTCCACTTT
CASSFGYRGSYNSPLHF
>.|.|TRBV6-1|TRBJ2-4
TGTGCCAGCAGTGACGGGTCCAAAAACATTCAGTACTTC
CASSDGSKNIQYF